Listed here are 2 T cell receptor beta chains from one sample, sequenced in a study of blood T cell repertoires in COVID-19. Libraries were prepared by immunoSEQ multiplex PCR; TCRdb keeps only in-frame clonotypes and omits some of them. The profile shows some 220,000 clones, about 84% of them singletons. Sequencing was performed on peripheral blood. These TCRs come from a human donor in a cohort sampled during active COVID-19.

This chain uses TRBV19 with TRBJ2-3; a weak D match, TRBD1 (5 bases). From germline, CDR1 is LNHDA and CDR2 SQIVND (reference sequence). This CDR3 contains 14 residues. V lost 6 bases and J 4 bases, leaving 14 bases between the germline ends. The CDR3 DNA reads as TGTGCCAGTAGCCTTCATCAGGGTGCAGATACGCAGTATTTT. This gives the protein CASSLHQGADTQYF.

V usage is TRBV29-1 and J usage is TRBJ2-5, with TRBD2 matching 10 bases. Germline V gene lookup returns CDR1 SQVTM and CDR2 ANQGSEA. V shed 7 bases, J shed 3 bases, and the junction held 2 bases outside the gene matches. The CDR3 consists of 12 residues. DNA of the CDR3: TGCAGCGCAGGACTAGCGGAAGAGACCCAGTACTTC. This gives the protein CSAGLAEETQYF. The full variable domain, rest sourced from reference TRBV29-1 and TRBJ2-5, is SAVISQKPSRDICQRGTSLTIQCQVDSQVTMMFWYRQQPGQSLTLIATANQGSEATYESGFVIDKFPISRPNLTFSTLTVSNMSPEDSSIYLCSAGLAEETQYFGPGTRLLVL.